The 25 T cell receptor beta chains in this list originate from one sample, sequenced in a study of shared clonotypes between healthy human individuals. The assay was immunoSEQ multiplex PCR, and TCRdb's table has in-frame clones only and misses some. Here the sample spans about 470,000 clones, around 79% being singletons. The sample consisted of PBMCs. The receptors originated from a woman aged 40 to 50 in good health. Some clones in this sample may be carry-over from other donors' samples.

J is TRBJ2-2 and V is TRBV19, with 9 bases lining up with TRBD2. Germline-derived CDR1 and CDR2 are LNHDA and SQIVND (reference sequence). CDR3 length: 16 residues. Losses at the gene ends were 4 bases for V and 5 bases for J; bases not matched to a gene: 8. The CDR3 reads CASSRGVLAGTGELFF. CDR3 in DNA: TGTGCCAGTAGTAGGGGTGTGCTAGCGGGAACCGGGGAGCTGTTTTTT.

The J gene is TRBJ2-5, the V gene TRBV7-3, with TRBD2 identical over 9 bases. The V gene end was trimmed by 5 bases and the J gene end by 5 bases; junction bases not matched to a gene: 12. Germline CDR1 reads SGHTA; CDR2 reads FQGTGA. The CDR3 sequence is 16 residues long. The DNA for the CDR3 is TGTGCCAGCAGCCCGATTAGCGGGAGTAGTTGGGAGACCCAGTACTTC. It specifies CASSPISGSSWETQYF.

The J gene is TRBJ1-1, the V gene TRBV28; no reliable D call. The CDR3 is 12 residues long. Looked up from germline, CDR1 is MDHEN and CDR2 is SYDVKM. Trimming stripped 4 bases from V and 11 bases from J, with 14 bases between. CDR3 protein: CASSYLGREAFF. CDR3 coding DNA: TGTGCCAGCAGTTACCTAGGTCGAGAGGCTTTCTTT.

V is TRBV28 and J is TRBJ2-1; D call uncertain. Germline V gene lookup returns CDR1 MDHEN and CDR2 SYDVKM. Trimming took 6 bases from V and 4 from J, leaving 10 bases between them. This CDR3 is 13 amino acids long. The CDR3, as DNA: TGTGCCAGCAGGCAGTACCTTTACAATGAGCAGTTCTTC. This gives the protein CASRQYLYNEQFF.

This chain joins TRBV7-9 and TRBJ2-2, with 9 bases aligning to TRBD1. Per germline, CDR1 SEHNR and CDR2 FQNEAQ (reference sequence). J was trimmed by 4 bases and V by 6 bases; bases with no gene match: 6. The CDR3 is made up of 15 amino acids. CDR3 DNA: TGTGCCAGCAGTGCTTCGACAGGGGGCACCGGGGAGCTGTTTTTT. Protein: CASSASTGGTGELFF.

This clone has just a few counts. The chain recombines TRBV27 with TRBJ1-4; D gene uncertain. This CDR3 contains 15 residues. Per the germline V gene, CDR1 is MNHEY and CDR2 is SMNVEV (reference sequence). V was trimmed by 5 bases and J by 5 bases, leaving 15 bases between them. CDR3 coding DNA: TGTGCCAGCAGTCCGTCGGACCGTCGCAATGAAAAACTGTTTTTT. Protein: CASSPSDRRNEKLFF.

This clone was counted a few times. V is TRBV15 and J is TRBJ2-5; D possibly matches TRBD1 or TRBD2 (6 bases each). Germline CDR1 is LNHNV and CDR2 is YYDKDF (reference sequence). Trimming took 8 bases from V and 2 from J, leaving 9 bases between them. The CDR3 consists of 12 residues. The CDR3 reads CATLGGQETQYF. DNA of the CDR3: TGTGCCACCTTAGGGGGGCAAGAGACCCAGTACTTC. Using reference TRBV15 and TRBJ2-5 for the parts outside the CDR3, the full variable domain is DAMVIQNPRYQVTQFGKPVTLSCSQTLNHNVMYWYQQKSSQAPKLLFHYYDKDFNNEADTPDNFQSRRPNTSFCFLDIRSPGLGDTAMYLCATLGGQETQYFGPGTRLLVL.

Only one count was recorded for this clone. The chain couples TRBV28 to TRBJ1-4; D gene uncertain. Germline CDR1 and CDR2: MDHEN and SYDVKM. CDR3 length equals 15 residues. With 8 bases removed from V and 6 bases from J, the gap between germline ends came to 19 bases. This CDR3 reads CASSGGEGGDEKLFF. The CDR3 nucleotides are TGTGCCAGCTCTGGTGGCGAGGGCGGGGATGAAAAACTGTTTTTT.

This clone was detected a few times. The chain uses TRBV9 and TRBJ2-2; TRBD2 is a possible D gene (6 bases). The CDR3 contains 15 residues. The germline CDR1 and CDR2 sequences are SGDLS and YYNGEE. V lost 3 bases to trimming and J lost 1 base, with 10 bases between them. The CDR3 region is CASSASGRNTGELFF. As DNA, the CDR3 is TGTGCCAGCAGCGCGAGCGGGCGGAACACCGGGGAGCTGTTTTTT.

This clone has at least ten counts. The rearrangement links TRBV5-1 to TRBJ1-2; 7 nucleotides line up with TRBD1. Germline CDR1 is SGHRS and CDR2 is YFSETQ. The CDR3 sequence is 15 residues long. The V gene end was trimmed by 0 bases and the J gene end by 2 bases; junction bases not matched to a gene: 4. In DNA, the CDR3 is TGCGCCAGCAGCTTGGCGCAGGGGGAAAACTATGGCTACACCTTC. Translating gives CASSLAQGENYGYTF.

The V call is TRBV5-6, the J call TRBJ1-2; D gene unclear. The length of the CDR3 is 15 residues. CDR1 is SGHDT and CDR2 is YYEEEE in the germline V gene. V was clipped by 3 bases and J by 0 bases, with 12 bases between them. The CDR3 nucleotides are TGTGCCAGCAGCTCGTCCAGGCGACCTAACTATGGCTACACCTTC. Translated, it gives CASSSSRRPNYGYTF.

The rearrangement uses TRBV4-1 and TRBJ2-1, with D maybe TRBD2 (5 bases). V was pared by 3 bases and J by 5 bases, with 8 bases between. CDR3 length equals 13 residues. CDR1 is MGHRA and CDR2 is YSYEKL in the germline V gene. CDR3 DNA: TGCGCCAGCAGCCACATCGGGAACAATGAGCAGTTCTTC. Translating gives CASSHIGNNEQFF.

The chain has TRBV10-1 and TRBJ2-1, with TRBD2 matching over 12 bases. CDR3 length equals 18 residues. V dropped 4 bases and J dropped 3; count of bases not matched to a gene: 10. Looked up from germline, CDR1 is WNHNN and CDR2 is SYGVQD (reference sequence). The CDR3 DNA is TGCGCCAGCAGTGGTATCAGGGCGACTAGCGGGAGCTACAATGAGCAGTTCTTC. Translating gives CASSGIRATSGSYNEQFF.

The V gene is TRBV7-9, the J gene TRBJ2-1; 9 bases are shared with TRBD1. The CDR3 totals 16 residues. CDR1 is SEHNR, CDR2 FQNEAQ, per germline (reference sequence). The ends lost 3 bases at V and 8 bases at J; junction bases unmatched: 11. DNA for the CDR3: TGTGCCAGCAGCTTTTATGGGGGACAGGGAGGCTATGAGCAGTTCTTC. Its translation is CASSFYGGQGGYEQFF.

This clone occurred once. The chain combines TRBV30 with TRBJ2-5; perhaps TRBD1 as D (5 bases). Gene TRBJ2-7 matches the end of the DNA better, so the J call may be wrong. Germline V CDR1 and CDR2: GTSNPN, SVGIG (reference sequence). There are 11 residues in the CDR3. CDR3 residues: CAHGRGYEQYF. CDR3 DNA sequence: TGTGCCCACGGAAGGGGCTACGAGCAGTACTTC.

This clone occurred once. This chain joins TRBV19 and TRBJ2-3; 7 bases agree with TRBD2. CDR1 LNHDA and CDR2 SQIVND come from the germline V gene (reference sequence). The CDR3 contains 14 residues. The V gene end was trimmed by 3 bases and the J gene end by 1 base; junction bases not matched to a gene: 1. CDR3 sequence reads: CASSILAGTDTQYF. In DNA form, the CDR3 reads TGTGCCAGTAGTATTCTAGCGGGCACAGATACGCAGTATTTT. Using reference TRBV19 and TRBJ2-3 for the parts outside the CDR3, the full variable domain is DGGITQSPKYLFRKEGQNVTLSCEQNLNHDAMYWYRQDPGQGLRLIYYSQIVNDFQKGDIAEGYSVSREKKESFPLTVTSAQKNPTAFYLCASSILAGTDTQYFGPGTRLTVL.

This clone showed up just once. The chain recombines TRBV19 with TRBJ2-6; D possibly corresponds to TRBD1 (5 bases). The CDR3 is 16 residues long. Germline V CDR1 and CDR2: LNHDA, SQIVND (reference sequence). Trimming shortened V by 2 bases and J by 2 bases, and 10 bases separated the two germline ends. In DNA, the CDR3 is TGTGCCAGTAGTATACAGGGTGTAGCTGGGGCCAACGTCCTGACTTTC. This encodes CASSIQGVAGANVLTF.

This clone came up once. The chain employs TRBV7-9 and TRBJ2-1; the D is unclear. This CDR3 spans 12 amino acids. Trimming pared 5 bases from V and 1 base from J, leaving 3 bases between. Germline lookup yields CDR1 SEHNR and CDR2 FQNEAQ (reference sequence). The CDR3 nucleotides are TGTGCCAGCAGCCCGTCCTACAATGAGCAGTTCTTC. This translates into CASSPSYNEQFF. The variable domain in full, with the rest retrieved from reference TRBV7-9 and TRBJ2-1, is DTGVSQNPRHKITKRGQNVTFRCDPISEHNRLYWYRQTLGQGPEFLTYFQNEAQLEKSRLLSDRFSAERPKGSFSTLEIQRTEQGDSAMYLCASSPSYNEQFFGPGTRLTVL.

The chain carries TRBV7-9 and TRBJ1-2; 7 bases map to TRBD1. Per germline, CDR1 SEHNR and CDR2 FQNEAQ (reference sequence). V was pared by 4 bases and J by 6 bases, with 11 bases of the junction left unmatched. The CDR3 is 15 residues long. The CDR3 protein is CASSSDRVLGDGYTF. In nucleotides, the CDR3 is TGTGCCAGCAGCTCTGACAGGGTCTTAGGGGATGGCTACACCTTC. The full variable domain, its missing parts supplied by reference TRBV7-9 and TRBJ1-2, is DTGVSQNPRHKITKRGQNVTFRCDPISEHNRLYWYRQTLGQGPEFLTYFQNEAQLEKSRLLSDRFSAERPKGSFSTLEIQRTEQGDSAMYLCASSSDRVLGDGYTFGSGTRLTVV.

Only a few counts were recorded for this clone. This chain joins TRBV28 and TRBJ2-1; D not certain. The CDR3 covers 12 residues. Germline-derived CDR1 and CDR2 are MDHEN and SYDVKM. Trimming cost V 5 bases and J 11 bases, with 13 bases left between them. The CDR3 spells CASSPPSVKQFF. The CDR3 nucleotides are TGTGCCAGCAGTCCGCCGAGTGTCAAGCAGTTCTTC.

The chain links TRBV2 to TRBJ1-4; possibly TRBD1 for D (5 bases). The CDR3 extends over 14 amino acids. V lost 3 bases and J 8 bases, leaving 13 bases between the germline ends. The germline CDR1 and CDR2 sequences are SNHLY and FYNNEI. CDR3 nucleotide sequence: TGTGCCAGCAGTGAGCTGGGGGTGGGAGAAAAACTGTTTTTT. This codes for CASSELGVGEKLFF.

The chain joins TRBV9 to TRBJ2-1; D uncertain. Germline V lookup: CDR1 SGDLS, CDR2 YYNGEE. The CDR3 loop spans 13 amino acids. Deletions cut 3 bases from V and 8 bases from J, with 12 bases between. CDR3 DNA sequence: TGTGCCAGCAGCGCTCTGAGTTGGCATGAGCAGTTCTTC. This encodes CASSALSWHEQFF.

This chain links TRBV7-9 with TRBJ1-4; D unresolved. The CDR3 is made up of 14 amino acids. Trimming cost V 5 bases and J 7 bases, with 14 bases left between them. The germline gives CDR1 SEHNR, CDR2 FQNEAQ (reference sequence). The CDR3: CASSPPASGEKLFF. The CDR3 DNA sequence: TGTGCCAGCAGCCCACCGGCAAGTGGTGAAAAACTGTTTTTT.

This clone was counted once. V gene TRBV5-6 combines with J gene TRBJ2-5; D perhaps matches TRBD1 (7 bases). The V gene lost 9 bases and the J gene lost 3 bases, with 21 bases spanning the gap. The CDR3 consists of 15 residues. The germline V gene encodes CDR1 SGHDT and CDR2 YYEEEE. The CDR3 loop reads CATRGAGTVKETQYF. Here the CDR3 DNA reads TGTGCCACCAGGGGGGCCGGGACAGTAAAAGAGACCCAGTACTTC.

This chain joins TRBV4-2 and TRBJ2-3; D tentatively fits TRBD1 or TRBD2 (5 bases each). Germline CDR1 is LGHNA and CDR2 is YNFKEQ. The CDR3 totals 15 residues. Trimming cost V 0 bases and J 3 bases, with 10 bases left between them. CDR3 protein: CASSQDGTRTDTQYF. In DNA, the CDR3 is TGTGCCAGCAGCCAAGACGGGACCAGGACAGATACGCAGTATTTT.